Below, one TCR beta chain is given with its context. The data are from a study of blood T cell repertoires in COVID-19. Profiling relied on immunoSEQ multiplex PCR, and the TCRdb table lists in-frame clones only, not all of them. The sample lists 300,000 to 400,000 clones; around 87% were seen once. The sample consisted of PBMCs or T cells enriched from blood (not recorded which). The TCR comes from a woman aged 25 to 39 with acute COVID-19.

CDR3 nucleotides: TGCGCCAGCAGCCAAGTCCTATCCTCTGGGGCCAACGTCCTGACTTTC. It yields the protein CASSQVLSSGANVLTF. The rearrangement uses TRBV4-1 and TRBJ2-6; D uncertain. This CDR3 region has 16 residues. V lost 1 base to trimming and J lost 0 bases, with 7 bases between them. Per the germline V gene, CDR1 is MGHRA and CDR2 is YSYEKL.